A single T cell receptor (beta chain) is shown here with its context. Its specificity is not known. CDR1 is MNHEY and CDR2 is SVGEGT in the germline V gene. Between the trimmed V and J ends, which lost 7 bases and 7 bases, there was a span of 14 bases. The CDR3 runs to 13 residues. The Oncomine TCR Beta short-read assay was applied to DNA of cultured CD4+ T cells. TCRdb itself ran the PCR reads through MiXCR, one entry per CDR3 protein. The repertoire holds 15,000 to 20,000 distinct CDR3 sequences, with 70% as singletons. Treatment defined: roughly 11-day PBMC culture with coronavirus spike peptide pools or control peptides (ViraFEST assay). Wells that each held fewer than 2.5 million PBMCs were cultured with 9.5 to 10 IU/ml IL-2 and 10 ug/ml peptide pools. The data originate from a study of vaccination and CD4 T cells after COVID-19. For the study at large: Investigators stimulated cells with overlapping spike peptides drawn from SARS-CoV-2, HCoV-NL63, HCoV-OC43 and HCoV-229E.

Specimen: CD4+ T cells from blood, cultured in vitro. The TCR sequence derives from a human donor who had recovered from COVID-19. The chain combines TRBV6-2 or TRBV6-3 with TRBJ1-5, with D possibly TRBD1 on 5 matching bases. CDR3 in amino acids: CASTNGGTQPQHF. The CDR3, as DNA: TGTGCCAGCACCAACGGGGGGACGCAGCCCCAGCATTTT.